Each of the 21 T cell receptor beta chains below was sequenced from the same sample in a study of blood T cells in healthy people across ages. The authors ran a second PCR of roughly 6 to 12 cycles using a sample-barcoded 5' primer and a J-beta primer mix. TCRdb redid the calling of the 5' RACE reads with MiXCR, one entry per CDR3 protein. The table lists fewer than 750,000 distinct CDR3 sequences, approximately 52% of them singletons. The sequenced material came from blood. The receptors here all came from a woman of 80 years or more in good health.

This clonotype appeared once. Since a much larger clone is just one base distant, this may be a read error. The chain joins TRBV12-3 or TRBV12-4 to TRBJ2-7; no reliable D call. This CDR3 has 15 amino acids. The V end was cut by 2 bases, the J end by 0 bases, with 11 bases between. CDR3 bases: TGTGCCAGCAGTTTAAGTCCTCGGTTCTCCTACGAGCAGTACTTC. Amino acid sequence: CASSLSPRFSYEQYF.

The chain links TRBV29-1 to TRBJ2-3; no firm D call. This CDR3 comprises 14 residues. V lost 4 bases to trimming and J lost 0 bases, with 11 bases between them. CDR1 SQVTM and CDR2 ANQGSEA come from the germline V gene. CDR3 bases: TGCAGCGTTGTTGTAAGCATCAGCACAGATACGCAGTATTTT. As protein: CSVVVSISTDTQYF.

In the case of this clonotype: Given a much more abundant clone one base away, this may be a read error. The chain uses TRBV12-3 or TRBV12-4 and TRBJ2-1; 10 bases agree with TRBD2. J lost 11 bases, V lost 5 bases, and 12 bases had no gene match. CDR3 length: 15 residues. The CDR3, as DNA: TGTGCCAGCAGTCCCCTTACTAGCGGGATGGCTAAGCAGTTCTTC. Its protein is CASSPLTSGMAKQFF.

CDR3 DNA: TGTGCCTGGAGTGTACTCTCGGGGAGGCTCCCAATATCTGGGGCCAACGTCCTGACTTTC. The encoded protein is CAWSVLSGRLPISGANVLTF. The chain is built from TRBV30 and TRBJ2-6; possibly TRBD2 for D (6 bases). The CDR3 extends over 20 amino acids. Germline V CDR1 and CDR2: GTSNPN, SVGIG (reference sequence). Trimming removed 0 bases from V and 1 base from J, with 22 bases in between. The full variable domain, in which reference TRBV30 and TRBJ2-6 provide the parts outside the CDR3, is SQTIHQWPATLVQPVGSPLSLECTVEGTSNPNLYWYRQAAGRGLQLLFYSVGIGQISSEVPQNLSASRPQDRQFILSSKKLLLSDSGFYLCAWSVLSGRLPISGANVLTFGAGSRLTVL.

This chain links TRBV6-5 with TRBJ1-1, with a tentative D call TRBD1 (6 bases). The ends were cut back, 2 bases at V and 5 bases at J, with 15 bases in the middle. The CDR3 contains 15 residues. Germline loops: CDR1 MNHEY, CDR2 SVGAGI. CDR3 in amino acids: CASSYVSQGRTEAFF. DNA of the CDR3: TGTGCCAGCAGTTACGTGTCCCAGGGGCGGACTGAAGCTTTCTTT.

On this clonotype: It may be a read error: a sequence one base away is much more abundant. The rearrangement links TRBV7-6 to TRBJ2-3; possibly TRBD1 for D (6 bases). Trimming left V 0 bases short and J 4 bases short, with 11 bases between. From germline, CDR1 is SGHVS and CDR2 FNYEAQ. This CDR3 region has 15 residues. The CDR3: CASSLAHRVADTQYF. The CDR3 region has the DNA TGTGCCAGCAGCTTAGCTCACAGGGTGGCAGATACGCAGTATTTT. The complete variable domain, with remaining parts taken from reference TRBV7-6 and TRBJ2-3, reads GAGVSQSPRYKVTKRGQDVALRCDPISGHVSLYWYRQALGQGPEFLTYFNYEAQQDKSGLPNDRFSAERPEGSISTLTIQRTEQRDSAMYRCASSLAHRVADTQYFGPGTRLTVL.

The CDR3 DNA is TGTGCCAGCAGTTTGACAGGGATAGCAGATACGCAGTATTTT. Translating it yields CASSLTGIADTQYF. The V gene is TRBV12-3 or TRBV12-4, the J gene TRBJ2-3; 7 bases match TRBD1. The CDR3 is made up of 14 amino acids. V lost 3 bases, J lost 4 bases, and 4 bases stayed unmatched.

This sequence joins TRBV12-3 or TRBV12-4 and TRBJ2-7; maybe TRBD1 (5 bases). CDR3 size: 15 residues. V was pared by 5 bases and J by 1 base, with 15 bases between. Written as DNA, the CDR3 is TGTGCCAGCAGTCGTACAGGTTATGGGTCCTACGAGCAGTACTTC. As protein: CASSRTGYGSYEQYF.

V gene TRBV29-1 combines with J gene TRBJ2-7; possibly TRBD2 for D (6 bases). This CDR3 has 13 amino acids. Deletions cut 6 bases from V and 2 bases from J, with 14 bases between. In germline, CDR1 is SQVTM, CDR2 ANQGSEA. CDR3 sequence reads: CSVGGYRTYEQYF. CDR3 DNA: TGCAGCGTCGGAGGGTACAGGACCTACGAGCAGTACTTC.

The rearrangement links TRBV14 to TRBJ2-4, with 7 positions matching TRBD2. The CDR3 consists of 12 residues. V dropped 1 base and J dropped 10; count of bases not matched to a gene: 1. Germline V gives CDR1 SGHDN, CDR2 FVKESK. The chain's CDR3 is CASSQVGGIQYF. As DNA, the CDR3 is TGTGCCAGCAGCCAAGTGGGGGGGATTCAGTACTTC.

The chain joins TRBV29-1 to TRBJ2-7; 7 nucleotides align to TRBD1. V was clipped by 0 bases and J by 1 base; unmatched bases: 6. The CDR3 is 15 amino acids. Germline V gene lookup returns CDR1 SQVTM and CDR2 ANQGSEA. CDR3 DNA sequence: TGCAGCGTTGAAGAAGTGGGACAGATATCCTACGAGCAGTACTTC. Translating it yields CSVEEVGQISYEQYF.

This chain uses TRBV27 with TRBJ1-1; no firm D call. With 4 bases removed from V and 4 bases from J, the gap between germline ends came to 10 bases. In germline, CDR1 is MNHEY, CDR2 SMNVEV (reference sequence). The CDR3 sequence is 13 residues long. The CDR3 loop reads CASSYSLGTEAFF. The CDR3 DNA reads as TGTGCCAGCAGTTACAGCTTAGGCACTGAAGCTTTCTTT.

This clonotype was detected a few times. The gene calls are TRBV7-9 and TRBJ2-1; 10 nucleotides agree with TRBD1. The V gene's germline CDR1 is SEHNR and CDR2 FQNEAQ (reference sequence). The CDR3 runs to 16 residues. J gave up 7 bases and V 4 bases, and 10 bases lay outside the gene matches. The CDR3 DNA is TGTGCCAGCAGCTCCTTACTGACAGGGGGCAAAAATGAGCAGTTCTTC. Amino acid sequence: CASSSLLTGGKNEQFF.

V usage is TRBV11-2 and J usage is TRBJ2-1; D is tentatively TRBD1 or TRBD2 (5 bases each). Trimming took 5 bases from V and 4 from J, leaving 12 bases between them. The CDR3 consists of 14 residues. The germline CDR1 and CDR2 sequences are SGHAT and FQNNGV. In DNA, the CDR3 is TGTGCCAGCAGCATCGAGGGGCGGTACAATGAGCAGTTCTTC. It encodes CASSIEGRYNEQFF.

The rearrangement uses TRBV6-5 and TRBJ2-7; D is perhaps TRBD2 (6 bases). The DNA end lines up better with TRBJ2-5; the J call may be wrong. Germline lookup yields CDR1 MNHEY and CDR2 SVGAGI. The CDR3 has 15 residues. The CDR3 sequence is CASSYSSGGGETQYF. The CDR3 DNA sequence: TGTGCCAGCAGTTACTCGAGCGGAGGAGGGGAGACCCAGTACTTC.

The chain uses TRBV27 and TRBJ2-7; 12 bases map to TRBD1. The germline gives CDR1 MNHEY, CDR2 SMNVEV (reference sequence). The CDR3 is 14 amino acids. V gave up 5 bases and J gave up 6 bases; unmatched junction bases: 5. CDR3 in DNA: TGTGCCAGCAGTCTGGGACAGGGGGCAGTCGAGCAGTACTTC. This codes for CASSLGQGAVEQYF.

The gene calls are TRBV12-3 or TRBV12-4 and TRBJ2-7; 7 bases are shared with TRBD1. With 6 bases clipped from V and 0 bases from J, the junction kept 8 bases outside the gene matches. This CDR3 region has 15 residues. The CDR3 sequence is CASSPGTAISYEQYF. DNA of the CDR3: TGTGCCAGCAGCCCCGGGACAGCTATCTCCTACGAGCAGTACTTC.

This clonotype was picked up a small number of times. The CDR3 protein is CASKEKSYTGNTIYF. CDR3 nucleotide sequence: TGTGCCAGCAAAGAAAAAAGTTATACTGGAAACACCATATATTTT. The V and J genes are TRBV27 and TRBJ1-3, with no clear D. Germline CDR1 MNHEY, CDR2 SMNVEV (reference sequence). The CDR3 has 15 amino acids. The ends were cut back, 7 bases at V and 2 bases at J, with 15 bases in the middle.

Of note for this clonotype: A much larger clonotype is one base distant, so this may be a read error. This chain links TRBV7-3 with TRBJ2-1; TRBD2 matches 8 bases. The V gene's germline CDR1 is SGHTA and CDR2 FQGTGA. J lost 12 bases, V lost 5 bases, and 15 bases had no gene match. The CDR3 is made up of 15 amino acids. CDR3 coding DNA: TGTGCCAGCAGCGCGTATATAGCGGGGAGCGATGTGCAGTTCTTC. Its protein is CASSAYIAGSDVQFF.

The chain is built from TRBV29-1 and TRBJ2-2, with 9 bases aligning to TRBD1. Unmatched junction bases numbered 10, after V lost 2 bases and J lost 6 bases. This CDR3 spans 16 amino acids. CDR1 and CDR2 (germline): SQVTM, ANQGSEA. The DNA for the CDR3 is TGCAGCGTTGAAAGTCACAGGGGGCTAAGGCCCGGGGAGCTGTTTTTT. This sequence encodes CSVESHRGLRPGELFF.

The gene calls are TRBV5-5 and TRBJ1-5, with a possible D match to TRBD1 (5 bases). This CDR3 is 16 amino acids long. V dropped 2 bases and J dropped 5 bases, with 17 bases sitting between them. CDR1 is SGHKS and CDR2 is YYEKEE in the germline V gene (reference sequence). CDR3 nucleotides: TGTGCCAGCAGCTTCTATCAGGGAACTACGCATCAGCCCCAGCATTTT. It translates to CASSFYQGTTHQPQHF.